A selection of T cell receptor beta chains follows, all from one sample in a study of T cells in Graves' hyperthyroidism and ophthalmopathy. In TCRdb, the multiplex PCR reads were re-called with MiXCR into one record per CDR3 protein. The sample contains about 500,000 distinct CDR3 sequences, about 16% of which appear only once. Material: blood. The source of these receptors is a woman in her thirties with Graves' ophthalmopathy. Both conserved end residues are part of each CDR3. Each record gives: V gene, clone size, D gene, J gene, CDR3 protein, CDR3 DNA. A D gene is named only where the DNA matches it firmly. Clone size appears in some rows only: once, few, many, or a class for an expanded clone.

>TRBV7-6|-|-|TRBJ2-1
CASSLRYRESYNEQFF
TGTGCCAGCAGCTTAAGGTACAGGGAGAGCTACAATGAGCAGTTCTTC
>TRBV24-1|few|TRBD1|TRBJ1-6
CATSAPTGMVGVHSYNSPLHF
TGTGCCACCAGTGCTCCGACAGGGATGGTTGGGGTCCACTCCTATAATTCACCCCTCCACTTT
>TRBV20-1|many|TRBD2|TRBJ2-1
CSARDITSGSHYNEQFF
TGCAGTGCTAGAGATATTACTAGCGGGAGTCACTACAATGAGCAGTTCTTC
>TRBV6-1|-|-|TRBJ2-1
CASSEPGEPYNEQFF
TGTGCCAGCAGTGAACCCGGGGAGCCATACAATGAGCAGTTCTTC
>TRBV6-2/TRBV6-3|many|TRBD1|TRBJ2-7
CASGDRGYEQYF
TGTGCCAGCGGCGACAGGGGGTACGAGCAGTACTTC
>TRBV27|-|TRBD1|TRBJ2-5
CASSQDRGGLETQYF
TGTGCCAGCAGTCAAGACCGAGGGGGCTTGGAGACCCAGTACTTC
>TRBV7-9|-|TRBD1|TRBJ2-2
CASSLTTGAELFF
TGTGCCAGCAGCTTAACAACAGGGGCCGAGCTGTTTTTT
>TRBV6-2/TRBV6-3|-|-|TRBJ2-7
CASLLDPGAYEQYF
TGTGCCAGCTTATTGGACCCAGGGGCCTACGAGCAGTACTTC
>TRBV6-1|few|-|TRBJ1-5
CASSIRDQPQHF
TGTGCCAGCAGTATCAGGGATCAGCCCCAGCATTTT
>TRBV20-1|many|-|TRBJ2-3
CSALGLTDTQYF
TGCAGTGCCCTGGGCTTGACAGATACGCAGTATTTT
>TRBV5-1|many|TRBD2|TRBJ2-3
CASSAAGGYTDTQYF
TGCGCCAGCAGCGCAGCGGGAGGGTACACAGATACGCAGTATTTT
>TRBV6-2/TRBV6-3|many|TRBD2|TRBJ2-7
CASIKRGSPYEQYF
TGTGCCAGCATCAAACGCGGGAGTCCCTACGAGCAGTACTTC
>TRBV25-1|-|TRBD2|TRBJ2-1
CASRITCGPRTSVLNEQFF
TGTGCCAGCAGAATTACATGTGGTCCCAGGACTAGCGTTTTGAATGAGCAGTTCTTC
>TRBV2|many|-|TRBJ2-7
CASRAERGIRYEQYF
TGTGCCAGCCGTGCGGAGAGGGGAATACGCTACGAGCAGTACTTC
>TRBV10-3|-|-|TRBJ2-5
CAISREKETQYF
TGTGCCATCAGTCGGGAGAAAGAGACCCAGTACTTC
>TRBV15|many|TRBD1|TRBJ1-1
CATSRDRVTEAFF
TGTGCCACCAGCAGGGACAGGGTCACTGAAGCTTTCTTT
>TRBV5-1|few|-|TRBJ2-2
CASSLTGQNTGELFF
TGCGCCAGCAGCTTGACAGGACAGAACACCGGGGAGCTGTTTTTT
>TRBV7-2|-|TRBD2|TRBJ2-2
CASSLAASGSLQELFF
TGTGCCAGCAGCTTAGCTGCTAGCGGGAGCTTACAGGAGCTGTTTTTT
>TRBV6-1|-|-|TRBJ2-7
CASSENLRREQYF
TGTGCCAGCAGTGAAAATCTCCGGAGGGAGCAGTACTTC
>TRBV20-1|-|-|TRBJ1-1
CSAQIGHFTEAFF
TGCAGTGCCCAAATCGGACATTTCACTGAAGCTTTCTTT
>TRBV19|few|TRBD1|TRBJ1-5
CASSSQPLAGGNSNQPQHF
TGTGCCAGTAGTAGCCAGCCCCTGGCAGGGGGCAATAGCAATCAGCCCCAGCATTTT
>TRBV28|few|-|TRBJ2-5
CASSVTQGHRDQETQYF
TGTGCCAGCAGTGTCACACAGGGTCATCGGGACCAAGAGACCCAGTACTTC
>TRBV6-2/TRBV6-3|-|-|TRBJ1-1
CASSYSGRKNTEAFF
TGTGCCAGCAGTTACTCGGGACGGAAGAACACTGAAGCTTTCTTT
>TRBV7-9|-|TRBD1|TRBJ1-5
CASSFAPRGTGYEGNQPQHF
TGTGCCAGCAGCTTCGCCCCAAGGGGGACAGGGTACGAGGGCAATCAGCCCCAGCATTTT
>TRBV18|many|-|TRBJ1-3
CASSPAGANTIYF
TGTGCCAGCTCACCAGCGGGGGCGAACACCATATATTTT
>TRBV7-2|many|TRBD2|TRBJ2-7
CASSSWVAGSYEQYF
TGTGCCAGCAGCTCGTGGGTAGCGGGCTCCTACGAGCAGTACTTC